Presented here are 21 T cell receptor beta chains from one specimen sequenced in a study of T cell responses to AZD1222 COVID-19 vaccine. Clones were read by immunoSEQ multiplex PCR, and TCRdb kept only the in-frame ones, dropping some. The sample shows approximately 99,000 clones, approximately 89% of them seen only once. The sample here was peripheral blood, taken 28 days after the second AZD1222 dose. These receptors all stem from an adult who received the AZD1222 COVID-19 vaccine.

V usage is TRBV9 and J usage is TRBJ2-7; D ambiguous. The CDR3 is made up of 13 amino acids. Germline-derived CDR1 and CDR2 are SGDLS and YYNGEE. V was clipped by 0 bases and J by 7 bases, with 11 bases between them. Written as DNA, the CDR3 is TGTGCCAGCAGCGTAGCTTCCTTTGGGGAGCAGTACTTC. It specifies CASSVASFGEQYF.

The rearrangement links TRBV5-4 to TRBJ1-6, with unresolved D. V was clipped by 3 bases and J by 6 bases, with 10 bases between them. This CDR3 comprises 14 residues. CDR1 and CDR2 (germline): SGHNT, YYREEE (reference sequence). CDR3 amino acids: CASSSGIVNSPLHF. The CDR3 nucleotides are TGTGCCAGCAGCTCGGGGATAGTTAATTCACCCCTCCACTTT.

The chain has TRBV18 and TRBJ2-6; D uncertain. The CDR3 spans 14 residues. V lost 1 base, J lost 3 bases, and 4 bases lay in between. Germline values: CDR1 KGHSH, CDR2 LQKENI. The CDR3 spells CASSPQLGANVLTF. CDR3 nucleotide sequence: TGTGCCAGCTCACCACAGCTTGGGGCCAACGTCCTGACTTTC.

This clone was seen only once. CDR3 bases: TGTGCCAGCAGCCCGCGGGAGGGGGGAAATGAAAAACTGTTTTTT. Its translation: CASSPREGGNEKLFF. The chain employs TRBV9 and TRBJ1-4, with D perhaps matching TRBD1 (6 bases). V was clipped by 4 bases and J by 5 bases, with 15 bases between them. The CDR3 consists of 15 residues. Germline CDR1 and CDR2: SGDLS and YYNGEE. The full variable domain, its missing parts supplied by reference TRBV9 and TRBJ1-4, is DSGVTQTPKHLITATGQRVTLRCSPRSGDLSVYWYQQSLDQGLQFLIQYYNGEERAKGNILERFSAQQFPDLHSELNLSSLELGDSALYFCASSPREGGNEKLFFGSGTQLSVL.

The CDR3 here is CASSGTGGSYNEQFF. CDR3 nucleotides: TGTGCCAGTAGTGGGACAGGGGGCTCCTACAATGAGCAGTTCTTC. J is TRBJ2-1 and V is TRBV19; 11 bases align to TRBD1. V lost 5 bases and J lost 0; bases outside the gene matches: 0. Germline loops: CDR1 LNHDA, CDR2 SQIVND (reference sequence). CDR3 length: 15 residues.

The table lists this clone with a count of one. The chain joins TRBV6-1 to TRBJ1-5; possible D gene TRBD1, 5 bases. This CDR3 has 14 residues. Trimming took off 2 bases at V and 4 bases at J, with 9 bases between the two ends. Germline assignment: CDR1 MNHNS and CDR2 SASEGT. The CDR3 DNA reads TGTGCCAGCAGTGAAATGGCAGGGAATCAGCCCCAGCATTTT. Its protein product is CASSEMAGNQPQHF.

The J gene is TRBJ1-1, the V gene TRBV19, with D unresolved. The V end lost 8 bases, the J end lost 0 bases, and 10 bases lay between the germline ends. The CDR3 runs to 13 residues. Germline V gene data show CDR1 as LNHDA and CDR2 as SQIVND (reference sequence). CDR3 residues: CASSGSMNTEAFF. CDR3 DNA: TGTGCCAGTTCCGGGTCGATGAACACTGAAGCTTTCTTT.

The chain carries TRBV7-2 and TRBJ1-4; 10 nucleotides line up with TRBD1. The V gene end was trimmed by 5 bases and the J gene end by 3 bases; junction bases not matched to a gene: 3. This CDR3 spans 15 amino acids. Germline CDR1 is SGHTA and CDR2 is FQGNSA. This chain's CDR3 is CASSETGGPNEKLFF. In DNA, the CDR3 is TGTGCCAGCAGCGAGACAGGGGGCCCTAATGAAAAACTGTTTTTT.

In this sample, this clone turned up a few times. This chain's CDR3 is CASSRTTDSYQETQYF. The CDR3 DNA follows: TGTGCCAGTAGTAGGACAACGGACTCGTACCAAGAGACCCAGTACTTC. The chain has TRBV19 and TRBJ2-5; tentatively, D is TRBD1 or TRBD2 (5 bases each). Germline assignment: CDR1 LNHDA and CDR2 SQIVND (reference sequence). There are 16 residues in the CDR3. V shed 4 bases and J shed 0 bases, with 15 bases lying between them.

V gene TRBV11-2 combines with J gene TRBJ2-5; 12 bases are a match to TRBD1. There are 18 residues in the CDR3. The junction had 10 bases not matched to a gene; V was cut back by 3 bases and J by 2 bases. The germline V gene has CDR1 SGHAT and CDR2 FQNNGV. The CDR3 region is CASSFPGTGGLRQETQYF. Here the CDR3 DNA reads TGTGCCAGCAGCTTTCCAGGGACAGGGGGCTTGCGGCAAGAGACCCAGTACTTC.

The chain links TRBV6-6 to TRBJ2-2, with 15 nucleotides matching TRBD2. The CDR3 is made up of 20 amino acids. Germline V CDR1 and CDR2: MNHNY, SVGAGI (reference sequence). V lost 6 bases and J lost 4; bases outside the gene matches: 15. DNA for the CDR3: TGTGCCAGCAGCAAAGCCCTTGGACTAGCGGGAGGGCCGAGCACCGGGGAGCTGTTTTTT. Translation: CASSKALGLAGGPSTGELFF.

This chain joins TRBV14 and TRBJ2-1; D is undetermined. The CDR3 sequence is 15 residues long. The V end lost 0 bases, the J end lost 4 bases, and 10 bases lay between the germline ends. In germline, CDR1 is SGHDN, CDR2 FVKESK. The CDR3 DNA follows: TGTGCCAGCAGCCAAGAGTGGGATCCTTACAATGAGCAGTTCTTC. It codes for CASSQEWDPYNEQFF.

As concerns this clone: The conserved closing phenylalanine or tryptophan is absent in this CDR3, likely reflecting a read error. The limits of the CDR3 on the DNA are not certain, so only TCRdb's listed CDR3 is given. J is TRBJ2-7 and V is TRBV27; the table names TRBD2, a call not compared with the DNA. The germline CDR1 and CDR2 sequences are MNHEY and SMNVEV (reference sequence). The CDR3 region is 13 residues in length, termini included. CDR3 in amino acids: CASSSPGGTSVFL.

The chain has TRBV27 and TRBJ2-5; D ambiguous. This CDR3 region has 13 residues. V dropped 2 bases and J dropped 4 bases, with 8 bases sitting between them. Germline lookup yields CDR1 MNHEY and CDR2 SMNVEV (reference sequence). The CDR3 loop is CASSLMGGETQYF. The CDR3 DNA reads as TGTGCCAGCAGTTTAATGGGTGGAGAGACCCAGTACTTC.

This clone was found a few times. The V call is TRBV7-2, the J call TRBJ1-2, with 9 bases matching TRBD1. The J segment lost 3 bases and the V segment lost 1 base, leaving 3 bases of the junction unmatched. The length of the CDR3 is 15 residues. The germline V gene has CDR1 SGHTA and CDR2 FQGNSA. The CDR3 DNA follows: TGTGCCAGCAGCTTAGATAACAGGGGGCACTATGGCTACACCTTC. Protein product: CASSLDNRGHYGYTF.

The chain is built from TRBV19 and TRBJ2-2; 10 bases are a match to TRBD2. From germline, CDR1 is LNHDA and CDR2 SQIVND (reference sequence). There are 15 residues in the CDR3. V shed 5 bases, J shed 3 bases, and the junction held 3 bases outside the gene matches. CDR3 DNA sequence: TGTGCCAGTAGTCCTAGCGGGAGCCACACCGGGGAGCTGTTTTTT. Its protein product is CASSPSGSHTGELFF.

This clone was seen a handful of times. The rearrangement joins TRBV2 to TRBJ2-3; weak D call: TRBD2 (6 bases). CDR3 length equals 14 residues. Germline-derived CDR1 and CDR2 are SNHLY and FYNNEI. The V end lost 6 bases, the J end lost 2 bases, and 12 bases lay between the germline ends. The CDR3 DNA reads TGTGCCAGCAGCCGGGACTCCTCCACAGATACGCAGTATTTT. This sequence encodes CASSRDSSTDTQYF.

The chain is built from TRBV6-5 and TRBJ2-5; D possibly corresponds to TRBD1 (5 bases). This CDR3 is 14 amino acids long. From germline, CDR1 is MNHEY and CDR2 SVGAGI. Trimming took 2 bases from V and 2 from J, leaving 9 bases between them. CDR3 protein: CASSYRPGQETQYF. The CDR3 DNA is TGTGCCAGCAGTTACAGGCCAGGGCAAGAGACCCAGTACTTC.

The gene calls are TRBV10-3 and TRBJ2-7; 7 positions match TRBD2. Unmatched junction bases numbered 5, after V lost 0 bases and J lost 3 bases. The CDR3 extends over 15 amino acids. The germline V gene encodes CDR1 ENHRY and CDR2 SYGVKD. The CDR3 DNA follows: TGTGCCATCAGTGAGTCGCCCGCGGGAGACTACGAGCAGTACTTC. Its protein is CAISESPAGDYEQYF.

This chain uses TRBV6-4 with TRBJ2-3; 10 bases fit TRBD2. Germline CDR1 and CDR2: MRHNA and SNTAGT. V dropped 0 bases and J dropped 1; count of bases not matched to a gene: 1. The CDR3 runs 16 residues. This CDR3 reads CASSDSGTSGTDTQYF. DNA for the CDR3: TGTGCCAGCAGTGACTCCGGGACTAGCGGCACAGATACGCAGTATTTT.

The chain links TRBV5-4 to TRBJ2-3; 8 nucleotides line up with TRBD2. The CDR3 sequence is 16 residues long. Germline-derived CDR1 and CDR2 are SGHNT and YYREEE (reference sequence). V lost 4 bases, J lost 1 base, and 8 bases stayed unmatched. The CDR3, as DNA: TGTGCCAGCAGCCCACTCGGGCGGGAGGGCACAGATACGCAGTATTTT. This gives the protein CASSPLGREGTDTQYF.